The entry below gives a single TCR beta chain sequence along with its context. The antigen remains undetermined. The sample is drawn from a study of cytomegalovirus exposure and HLA in healthy donors. Study-wide points: In vitro data verified three CMV-associated chains as specific for CMV antigens.

V gave up 3 bases and J gave up 4 bases, with 12 bases separating them. Germline V CDR1 and CDR2: MDHEN, SYDVKM. CDR3 length: 14 residues. Vbeta (60) and Jbeta (13) primers were used in the PCR. Assay used: immunoSEQ multiplex PCR; TCRdb lists only in-frame clones, some missing. Among about 50,000 clones listed, more than 60% were seen once. The TCR comes from a woman aged 35 to 49 in good health and CMV-seropositive. The sample comprised PBMCs. The chain uses TRBV28 and TRBJ1-2, with D tentatively TRBD1 (6 bases). CDR3 residues: CASSLSTGSYGYTF. For the CDR3, the DNA is TGTGCCAGCAGTTTGAGCACAGGGAGCTATGGCTACACCTTC.